The clone carrying this T cell receptor beta chain has at least ten counts. Its specificity is unknown. This sample is part of a study of T cells after yellow fever vaccination. Generation of TCR cDNA used 5'RACE template switching (which added a universal primer site and UMIs). MiXCR, applied by TCRdb to the 5' RACE reads, yields one record per CDR3 protein. This repertoire shows approximately 300,000 distinct CDR3 sequences, approximately 12% found once; its top ten account for about 3%. The CDR3 length is 13 residues. V was trimmed by 0 bases and J by 7 bases, leaving 6 bases between them. Germline CDR1 SGHDN, CDR2 FVKESK. The study, taken as a whole, reports: FACS-sorted repertoires might harbor abundant contaminating clonotypes from the bulk population. On re-exposure, the response was weaker but peaked faster, at day 5 versus 15.

The rearrangement links TRBV14 to TRBJ2-2; D uncertain. Material: CD4+ T cells sorted from PBMCs, obtained 45 days after the yellow fever booster vaccination. The clonotype comes from a man between 18 and 35 years old who received the YFV17D yellow fever vaccine. CDR3: CASSQDINGELFF. The DNA for the CDR3 is TGTGCCAGCAGCCAAGATATCAACGGGGAGCTGTTTTTT.